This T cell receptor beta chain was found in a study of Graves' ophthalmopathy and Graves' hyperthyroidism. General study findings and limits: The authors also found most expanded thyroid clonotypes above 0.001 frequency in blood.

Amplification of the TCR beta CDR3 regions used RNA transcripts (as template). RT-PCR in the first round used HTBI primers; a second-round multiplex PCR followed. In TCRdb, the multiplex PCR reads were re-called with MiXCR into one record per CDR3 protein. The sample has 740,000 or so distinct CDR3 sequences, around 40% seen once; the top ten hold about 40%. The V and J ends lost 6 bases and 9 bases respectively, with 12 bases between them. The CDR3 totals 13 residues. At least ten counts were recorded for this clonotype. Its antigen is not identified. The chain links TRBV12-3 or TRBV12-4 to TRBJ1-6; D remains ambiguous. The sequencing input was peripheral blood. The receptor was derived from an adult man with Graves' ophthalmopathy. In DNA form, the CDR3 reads TGTGCCAGCAGACCCGGTCGGGGTTCACCCCTCCACTTT. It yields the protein CASRPGRGSPLHF.